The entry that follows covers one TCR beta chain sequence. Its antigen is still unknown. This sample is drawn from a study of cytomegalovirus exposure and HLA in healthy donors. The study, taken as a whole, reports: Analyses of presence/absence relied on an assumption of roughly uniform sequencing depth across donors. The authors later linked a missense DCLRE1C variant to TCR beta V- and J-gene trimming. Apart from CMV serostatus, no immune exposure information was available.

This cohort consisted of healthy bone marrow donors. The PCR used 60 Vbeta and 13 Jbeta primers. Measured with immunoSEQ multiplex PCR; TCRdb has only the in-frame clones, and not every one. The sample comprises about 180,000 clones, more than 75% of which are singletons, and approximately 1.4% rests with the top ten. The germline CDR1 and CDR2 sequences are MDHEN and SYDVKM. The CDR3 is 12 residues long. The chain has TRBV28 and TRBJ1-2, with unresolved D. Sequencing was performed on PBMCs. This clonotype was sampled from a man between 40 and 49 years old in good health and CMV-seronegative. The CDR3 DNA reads TGTGTTTCGACAACGGCACTAGGAGGCTACACCTTC. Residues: CVSTTALGGYTF.